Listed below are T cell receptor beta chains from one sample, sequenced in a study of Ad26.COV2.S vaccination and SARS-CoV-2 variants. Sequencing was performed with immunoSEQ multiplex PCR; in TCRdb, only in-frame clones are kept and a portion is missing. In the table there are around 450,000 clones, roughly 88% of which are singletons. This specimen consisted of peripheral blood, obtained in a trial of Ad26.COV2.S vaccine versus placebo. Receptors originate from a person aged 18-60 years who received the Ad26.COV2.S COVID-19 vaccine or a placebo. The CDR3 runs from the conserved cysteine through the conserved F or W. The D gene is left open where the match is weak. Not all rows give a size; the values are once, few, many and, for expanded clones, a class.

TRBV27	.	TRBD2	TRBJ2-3	TGTGCCAGCAGTTCTAGCGGGAGTTTGGATACGCAGTATTTT	CASSSSGSLDTQYF
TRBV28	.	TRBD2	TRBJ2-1	TGTGCCAGCAGTTCTGCGGGGCTAGCGGGGATCAATGAGCAGTTCTTC	CASSSAGLAGINEQFF
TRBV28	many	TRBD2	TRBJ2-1	TGTGCCAGCATGGGGGGGATAGTACAGGATGAGCAGTTCTTC	CASMGGIVQDEQFF
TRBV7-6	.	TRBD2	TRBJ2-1	TGTGCCAGCAGCCTCGGCGGCGGGAGCAACCCTGAGCAGTTCTTC	CASSLGGGSNPEQFF
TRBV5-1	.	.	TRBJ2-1	TGCGCCAGCAGCTTGGACAGTTCGCGGAATGAGCAGTTCTTC	CASSLDSSRNEQFF
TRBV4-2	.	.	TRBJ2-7	TGTGCCAGCAGCCAAGATTTTGGCCAGGGGGGACTATCCGAGCAGTACTTC	CASSQDFGQGGLSEQYF
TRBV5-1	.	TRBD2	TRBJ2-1	TGCGCCAGCAGCTTGGAACTAGCGGGACCTCTCAATGAGCAGTTCTTC	CASSLELAGPLNEQFF
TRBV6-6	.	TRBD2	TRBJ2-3	TGTGCCAGCAGCCCTAGCGGGAGGGGGACAGATACGCAGTATTTT	CASSPSGRGTDTQYF
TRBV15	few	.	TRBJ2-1	TGTGCCACCAGCAGAGTGAGTGAGGCCTACAATGAGCAGTTCTTC	CATSRVSEAYNEQFF
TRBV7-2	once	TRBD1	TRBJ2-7	TGTGCCAGCAGCCCGGACAGGGGCGAGCAGTACTTC	CASSPDRGEQYF
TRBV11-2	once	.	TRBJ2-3	TGTGCCAGCAGCGGCGGATTCACAGATACGCAGTATTTT	CASSGGFTDTQYF
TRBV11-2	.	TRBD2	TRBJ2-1	TGTGCCAGCAGCTTAGCCGGGCTAGCGGTATACAATGAGCAGTTCTTC	CASSLAGLAVYNEQFF
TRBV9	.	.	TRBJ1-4	TGTGCCAGCAGCGTAGGATCCGGGTGGGCAACTAATGAAAAACTGTTTTTT	CASSVGSGWATNEKLFF
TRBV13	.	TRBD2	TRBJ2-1	TGTGCCAGCAGCCAGGGACTAGCGGGAGATATCTATGAGCAGTTCTTC	CASSQGLAGDIYEQFF
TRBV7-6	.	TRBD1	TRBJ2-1	TGTGCCAGCAGCTTATACCGGCAGGGGGCGTACAATGAGCAGTTCTTC	CASSLYRQGAYNEQFF
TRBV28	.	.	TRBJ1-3	TGTGCCAGCAGAGAGAGGCCTGGAAACACCATATATTTT	CASRERPGNTIYF
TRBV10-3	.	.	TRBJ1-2	TGTGCCATCAGTGGCGGGATGGGCAATGGCTACACCTTC	CAISGGMGNGYTF
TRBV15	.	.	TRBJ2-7	TGTGCCACCAGCAGAGACCATCGGCTCCAAGCCTCCTACGAGCAGTACTTC	CATSRDHRLQASYEQYF
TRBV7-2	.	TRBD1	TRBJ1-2	TGTGCCAGCAGCTTAGAAGGCAGGGGGTATGGCTACACCTTC	CASSLEGRGYGYTF
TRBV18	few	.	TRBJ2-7	TGTGCCAGCTCACCTTTCTTTGGGACGAGCTCCGAGCAGTACTTC	CASSPFFGTSSEQYF